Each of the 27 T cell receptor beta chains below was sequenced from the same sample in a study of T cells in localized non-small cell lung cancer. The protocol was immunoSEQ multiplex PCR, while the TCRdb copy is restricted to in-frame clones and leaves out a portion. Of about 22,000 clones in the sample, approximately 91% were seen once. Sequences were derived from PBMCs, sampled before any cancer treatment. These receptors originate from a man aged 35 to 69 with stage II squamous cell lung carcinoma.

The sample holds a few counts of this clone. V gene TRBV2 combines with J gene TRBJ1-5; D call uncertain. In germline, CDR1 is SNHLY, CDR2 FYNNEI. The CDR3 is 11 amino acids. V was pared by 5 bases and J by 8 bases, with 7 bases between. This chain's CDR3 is CASSLNEPQHF. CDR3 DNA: TGTGCCAGCAGTCTAAACGAGCCCCAGCATTTT. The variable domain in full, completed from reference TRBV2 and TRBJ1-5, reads EPEVTQTPSHQVTQMGQEVILRCVPISNHLYFYWYRQILGQKVEFLVSFYNNEISEKSEIFDDQFSVERPDGSNFTLKIRSTKLEDSAMYFCASSLNEPQHFGDGTRLSIL.

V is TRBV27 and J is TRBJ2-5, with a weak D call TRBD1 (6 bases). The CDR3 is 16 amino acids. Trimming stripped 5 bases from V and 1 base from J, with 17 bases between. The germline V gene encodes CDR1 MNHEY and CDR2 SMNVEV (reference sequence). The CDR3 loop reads CASSPPPSGAQETQYF. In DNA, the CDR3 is TGTGCCAGCAGTCCCCCCCCTTCAGGGGCCCAAGAGACCCAGTACTTC.

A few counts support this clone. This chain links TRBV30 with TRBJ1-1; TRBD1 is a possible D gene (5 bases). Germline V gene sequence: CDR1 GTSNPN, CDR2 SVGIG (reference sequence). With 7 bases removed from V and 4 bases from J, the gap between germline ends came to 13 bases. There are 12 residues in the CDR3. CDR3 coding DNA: TGTGCCTCCACGAGGGGTGCCACTGAAGCTTTCTTT. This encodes CASTRGATEAFF.

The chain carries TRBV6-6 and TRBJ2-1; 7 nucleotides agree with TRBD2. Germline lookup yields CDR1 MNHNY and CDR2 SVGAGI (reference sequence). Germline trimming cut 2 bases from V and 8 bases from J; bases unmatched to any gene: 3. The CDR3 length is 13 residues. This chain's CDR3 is CASSYREGDEQFF. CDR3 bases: TGTGCCAGCAGTTACAGGGAGGGCGATGAGCAGTTCTTC.

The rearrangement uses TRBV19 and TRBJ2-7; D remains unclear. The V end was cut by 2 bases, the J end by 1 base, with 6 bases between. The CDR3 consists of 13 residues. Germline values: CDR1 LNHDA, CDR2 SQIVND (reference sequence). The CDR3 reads CASSIPGSYEQYF. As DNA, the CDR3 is TGTGCCAGTAGTATACCCGGATCCTACGAGCAGTACTTC.

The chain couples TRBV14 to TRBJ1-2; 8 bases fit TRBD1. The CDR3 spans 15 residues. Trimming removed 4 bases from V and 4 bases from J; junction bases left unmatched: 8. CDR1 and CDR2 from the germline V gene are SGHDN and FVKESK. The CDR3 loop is CASSPRTGRTYGYTF. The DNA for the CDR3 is TGTGCCAGCAGCCCAAGGACAGGGAGGACCTATGGCTACACCTTC.

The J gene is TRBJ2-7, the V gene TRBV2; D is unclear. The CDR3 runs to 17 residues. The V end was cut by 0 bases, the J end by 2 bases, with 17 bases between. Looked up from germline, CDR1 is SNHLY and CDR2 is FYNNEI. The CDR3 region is CASSEARITNAPYEQYF. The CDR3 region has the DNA TGTGCCAGCAGTGAAGCGAGAATTACCAATGCCCCCTACGAGCAGTACTTC.

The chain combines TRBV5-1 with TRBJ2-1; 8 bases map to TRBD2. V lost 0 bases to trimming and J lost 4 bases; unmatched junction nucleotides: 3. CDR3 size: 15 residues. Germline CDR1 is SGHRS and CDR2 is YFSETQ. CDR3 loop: CASSLELADYNEQFF. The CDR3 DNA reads TGCGCCAGCAGCTTGGAACTAGCGGATTACAATGAGCAGTTCTTC.

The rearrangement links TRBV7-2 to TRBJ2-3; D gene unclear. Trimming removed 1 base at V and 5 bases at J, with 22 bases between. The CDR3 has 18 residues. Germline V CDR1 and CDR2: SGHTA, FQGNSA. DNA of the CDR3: TGTGCCAGCAGCTTAGTTCGATTAGGGAATCACCCCCGAGATACGCAGTATTTT. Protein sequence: CASSLVRLGNHPRDTQYF. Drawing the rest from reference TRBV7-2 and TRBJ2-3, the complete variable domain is GAGVSQSPSNKVTEKGKDVELRCDPISGHTALYWYRQSLGQGLEFLIYFQGNSAPDKSGLPSDRFSAERTGGSVSTLTIQRTQQEDSAVYLCASSLVRLGNHPRDTQYFGPGTRLTVL.

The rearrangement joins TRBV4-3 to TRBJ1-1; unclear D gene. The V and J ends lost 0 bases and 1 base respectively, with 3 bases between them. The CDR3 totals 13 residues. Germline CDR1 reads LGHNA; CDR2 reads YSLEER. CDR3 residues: CASSQDRNTEAFF. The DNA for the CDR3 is TGCGCCAGCAGCCAAGACCGGAACACTGAAGCTTTCTTT.

CDR3 residues: CASSLGREGSDTQYF. The CDR3 nucleotides read TGTGCCAGCAGCTTAGGAAGAGAGGGTTCAGATACGCAGTATTTT. The J gene is TRBJ2-3, the V gene TRBV13; TRBD2 might be the D (5 bases). CDR3 length equals 15 residues. With 0 bases removed from V and 4 bases from J, the gap between germline ends came to 11 bases. Germline CDR1 PRHDT, CDR2 FYEKMQ (reference sequence).

In DNA form, the CDR3 reads TGTGCCAGCAGCTTGGCAGGAACTAATGAAAAACTGTTTTTT. Protein: CASSLAGTNEKLFF. The chain employs TRBV5-4 and TRBJ1-4; no clear D. Germline CDR1 and CDR2: SGHNT and YYREEE (reference sequence). The CDR3 extends over 14 amino acids. The V end was cut by 0 bases, the J end by 1 base, with 4 bases between.

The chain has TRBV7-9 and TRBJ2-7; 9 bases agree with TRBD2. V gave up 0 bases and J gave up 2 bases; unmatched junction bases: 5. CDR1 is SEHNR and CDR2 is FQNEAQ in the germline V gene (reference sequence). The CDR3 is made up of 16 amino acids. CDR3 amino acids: CASSLASGRIAYEQYF. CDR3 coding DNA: TGTGCCAGCAGCTTAGCCAGCGGGAGGATCGCCTACGAGCAGTACTTC.

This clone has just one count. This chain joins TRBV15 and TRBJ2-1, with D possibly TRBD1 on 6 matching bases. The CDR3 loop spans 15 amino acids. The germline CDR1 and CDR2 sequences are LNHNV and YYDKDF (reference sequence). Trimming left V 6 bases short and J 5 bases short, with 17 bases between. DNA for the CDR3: TGTGCCACCAGTATAATCACAGGGACCAACAATGAGCAGTTCTTC. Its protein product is CATSIITGTNNEQFF.

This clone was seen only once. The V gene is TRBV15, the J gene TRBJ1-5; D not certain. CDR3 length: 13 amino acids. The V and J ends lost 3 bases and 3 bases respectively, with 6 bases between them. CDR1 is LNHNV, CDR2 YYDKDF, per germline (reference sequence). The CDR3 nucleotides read TGTGCCACCAGCAGCGGACTCAATCAGCCCCAGCATTTT. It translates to CATSSGLNQPQHF.

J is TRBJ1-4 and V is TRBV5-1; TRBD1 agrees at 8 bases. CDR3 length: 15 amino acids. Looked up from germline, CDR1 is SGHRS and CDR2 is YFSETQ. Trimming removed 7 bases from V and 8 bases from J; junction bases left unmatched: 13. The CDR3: CASRQQGDLWEKLFF. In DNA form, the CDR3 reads TGCGCCAGCCGACAACAGGGGGATCTTTGGGAAAAACTGTTTTTT.

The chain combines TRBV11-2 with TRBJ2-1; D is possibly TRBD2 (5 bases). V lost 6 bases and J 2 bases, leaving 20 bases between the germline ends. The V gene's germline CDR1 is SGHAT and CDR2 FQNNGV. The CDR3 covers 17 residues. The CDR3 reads CASRPIRRAGPYNEQFF. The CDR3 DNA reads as TGTGCCAGCAGACCTATTAGGCGGGCAGGACCCTACAATGAGCAGTTCTTC.

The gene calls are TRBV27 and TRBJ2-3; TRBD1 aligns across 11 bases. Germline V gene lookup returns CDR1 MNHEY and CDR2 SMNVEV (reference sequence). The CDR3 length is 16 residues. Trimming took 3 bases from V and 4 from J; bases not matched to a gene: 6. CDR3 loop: CASSFIGQGAADTQYF. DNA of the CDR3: TGTGCCAGCAGTTTTATAGGACAGGGGGCCGCAGATACGCAGTATTTT.

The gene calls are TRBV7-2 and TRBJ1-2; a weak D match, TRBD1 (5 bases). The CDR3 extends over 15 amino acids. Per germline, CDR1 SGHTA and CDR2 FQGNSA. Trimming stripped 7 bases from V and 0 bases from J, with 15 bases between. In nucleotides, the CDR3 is TGTGCCAGCACCCAAAGCGGGACTACTAACTATGGCTACACCTTC. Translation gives CASTQSGTTNYGYTF.

CDR3 in DNA: TGTGCCAGCAGCTTTGGGGCTAGCGGACTCACAGATACGCAGTATTTT. This translates into CASSFGASGLTDTQYF. The V and J genes are TRBV7-8 and TRBJ2-3; TRBD2 agrees at 7 bases. J lost 2 bases, V lost 3 bases, and 8 bases had no gene match. Germline V CDR1 and CDR2: SGHVS, FQNEAQ. This CDR3 spans 16 amino acids.

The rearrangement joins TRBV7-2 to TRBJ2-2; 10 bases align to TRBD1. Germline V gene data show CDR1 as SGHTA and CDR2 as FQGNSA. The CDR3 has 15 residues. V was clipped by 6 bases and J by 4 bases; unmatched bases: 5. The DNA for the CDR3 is TGTGCCAGCAGACCGGACAGGGGGAGCACCGGGGAGCTGTTTTTT. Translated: CASRPDRGSTGELFF.

The CDR3 protein is CASSPAALLYNEQFF. In DNA form, the CDR3 reads TGTGCCAGCAGCCCCGCTGCGCTGCTTTACAATGAGCAGTTCTTC. V is TRBV5-6 and J is TRBJ2-1; D not certain. The CDR3 consists of 15 residues. V lost 4 bases and J 4 bases, leaving 15 bases between the germline ends. The germline V gene has CDR1 SGHDT and CDR2 YYEEEE.

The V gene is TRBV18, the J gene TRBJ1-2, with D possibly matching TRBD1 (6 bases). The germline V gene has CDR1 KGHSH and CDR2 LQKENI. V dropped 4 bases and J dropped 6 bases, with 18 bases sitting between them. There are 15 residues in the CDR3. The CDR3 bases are TGTGCCAGCTCACACTCCAGGGGAGACTCAGATGGCTACACCTTC. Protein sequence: CASSHSRGDSDGYTF.

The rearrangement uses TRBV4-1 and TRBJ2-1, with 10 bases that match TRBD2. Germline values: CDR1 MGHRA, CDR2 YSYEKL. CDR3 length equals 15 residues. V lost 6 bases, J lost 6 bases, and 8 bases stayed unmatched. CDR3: CASSRAGGPSNEQFF. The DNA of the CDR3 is TGCGCCAGCAGTCGAGCGGGGGGGCCCAGCAATGAGCAGTTCTTC.

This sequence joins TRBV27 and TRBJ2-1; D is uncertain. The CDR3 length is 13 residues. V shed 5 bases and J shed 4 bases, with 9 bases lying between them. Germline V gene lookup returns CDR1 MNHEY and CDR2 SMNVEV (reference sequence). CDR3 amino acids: CASSQDAYNEQFF. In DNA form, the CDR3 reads TGTGCCAGCAGTCAAGACGCATACAATGAGCAGTTCTTC.

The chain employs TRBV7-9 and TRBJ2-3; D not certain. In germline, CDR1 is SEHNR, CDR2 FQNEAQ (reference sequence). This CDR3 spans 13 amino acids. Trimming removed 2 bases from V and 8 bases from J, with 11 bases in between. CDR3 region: CASSLMGSGTQYF. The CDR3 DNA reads TGTGCCAGCAGCTTAATGGGATCTGGTACGCAGTATTTT.

The CDR3 loop reads CASTSSNYGYTF. CDR3 in DNA: TGTGCCAGCACTTCCTCAAACTATGGCTACACCTTC. The chain joins TRBV7-9 to TRBJ1-2; D gene uncertain. The CDR3 totals 12 residues. The V and J ends lost 7 bases and 2 bases respectively, with 8 bases between them. In germline, CDR1 is SEHNR, CDR2 FQNEAQ (reference sequence).